These 9 T cell receptor beta chains were sequenced from one sample in a study of response to subunit inactivated influenza vaccine. MiXCR, applied by TCRdb to the RT-PCR reads, yields one record per CDR3 protein. This table holds around 760,000 distinct CDR3 sequences, about 15% found once. The source was PBMCs from blood, collected approximately 15 days before vaccination. The receptors here all came from a man aged 50 to 60 who received an inactivated influenza vaccine.

This chain uses TRBV3-1 with TRBJ1-1, with 7 bases aligning to TRBD1. The CDR3 length is 15 residues. From germline, CDR1 is LGHDT and CDR2 YNNKEL (reference sequence). Trimming removed 4 bases from V and 0 bases from J; junction bases left unmatched: 5. In DNA form, the CDR3 reads TGTGCCAGCAGCCTGGGACAGCTTCTGAACACTGAAGCTTTCTTT. It codes for CASSLGQLLNTEAFF.

The chain has TRBV12-3 or TRBV12-4 and TRBJ2-5, with TRBD1 matching over 8 bases. The CDR3 contains 16 residues. V dropped 5 bases and J dropped 3; count of bases not matched to a gene: 11. CDR3 coding DNA: TGTGCCAGCAGTCGTTCGGACAGGGCTTTTGAAGAGACCCAGTACTTC. Translating gives CASSRSDRAFEETQYF.

The chain is built from TRBV20-1 and TRBJ2-7, with 9 bases aligning to TRBD1. The CDR3 contains 14 residues. Per the germline V gene, CDR1 is DFQATT and CDR2 is SNEGSKA (reference sequence). J gave up 5 bases and V 2 bases, and 7 bases lay outside the gene matches. CDR3 amino acids: CSARNHRGRDEQYF. Written as DNA, the CDR3 is TGCAGTGCTAGAAACCACAGGGGGCGCGACGAGCAGTACTTC.

This clonotype was detected a few times. The chain recombines TRBV5-1 with TRBJ2-7; 8 nucleotides align to TRBD1. The germline gives CDR1 SGHRS, CDR2 YFSETQ. Trimming at V came to 4 bases and at J to 5 bases, leaving 11 bases not matched to a gene. The CDR3 totals 15 residues. The CDR3 DNA sequence: TGCGCCAGCAGCCCCGGCCCACAGGGGGACAACGAGCAGTACTTC. Amino acids: CASSPGPQGDNEQYF. Supplemented by reference TRBV5-1 and TRBJ2-7, the full variable domain reads KAGVTQTPRYLIKTRGQQVTLSCSPISGHRSVSWYQQTPGQGLQFLFEYFSETQRNKGNFPGRFSGRQFSNSRSEMNVSTLELGDSALYLCASSPGPQGDNEQYFGPGTRLTVT.

This clonotype turned up a few times. The V gene is TRBV24-1, the J gene TRBJ1-1, with TRBD1 matching over 7 bases. The CDR3 extends over 13 amino acids. Germline CDR1 reads KGHDR; CDR2 reads SFDVKD. The V segment lost 7 bases and the J segment 5 bases; nucleotides outside the gene matches: 6. DNA of the CDR3: TGTGCCACCAGGAGCAGGGGGGATACTGAAGCTTTCTTT. Encoded protein: CATRSRGDTEAFF.

V usage is TRBV3-1 and J usage is TRBJ2-1, with 12 bases matching TRBD2. This CDR3 spans 16 amino acids. The junction had 6 bases not matched to a gene; V was cut back by 1 base and J by 8 bases. Germline V gene sequence: CDR1 LGHDT, CDR2 YNNKEL (reference sequence). CDR3 sequence: CASSQAMTSGRDEQFF. The CDR3 DNA is TGTGCCAGCAGCCAAGCAATGACTAGCGGGAGAGATGAGCAGTTCTTC.

The chain uses TRBV4-3 and TRBJ2-1, with 10 bases matching TRBD2. V trimming: 1 base; J trimming: 6 bases; junction bases outside the gene matches: 3. Germline V CDR1 and CDR2: LGHNA, YSLEER. CDR3 size: 15 residues. CDR3 coding DNA: TGCGCCAGCAGCCAAGTTGCTAGCGGGAGCAATGAGCAGTTCTTC. This sequence encodes CASSQVASGSNEQFF.

V and J are TRBV18 and TRBJ2-2; possibly TRBD1 for D (6 bases). Germline CDR1 and CDR2: KGHSH and LQKENI. CDR3 size: 17 residues. Trimming took 3 bases from V and 4 from J, leaving 18 bases between them. CDR3 DNA: TGTGCCAGCTCACCTTCGTCGGCACAGGGCGGCACCGGGGAGCTGTTTTTT. This sequence encodes CASSPSSAQGGTGELFF.

The chain employs TRBV4-2 and TRBJ2-3; D perhaps matches TRBD2 (5 bases). CDR3 size: 15 residues. CDR1 LGHNA and CDR2 YNFKEQ come from the germline V gene. V was clipped by 0 bases and J by 0 bases, with 7 bases between them. CDR3 nucleotides: TGTGCCAGCAGCCAAGAGCGGGTGAGCACAGATACGCAGTATTTT. Residues: CASSQERVSTDTQYF.